This T cell receptor (beta chain) was identified in a study of T cell repertoires in cytomegalovirus infection. The overall study: Peptides in the study included HLA-C-restricted and HLA-B-restricted CMV epitopes.

This clonotype occurred a few times. Its specificity is unknown. MiXCR was run by TCRdb on the reads, yielding one entry per CDR3 protein. Of 640,000 or so distinct CDR3 sequences listed, around a third are singletons. From germline, CDR1 is ENHRY and CDR2 SYGVKD. V lost 6 bases to trimming and J lost 5 bases, with 14 bases between them. This CDR3 comprises 13 residues. V gene TRBV10-3 combines with J gene TRBJ2-7; D may be TRBD1 (6 bases). The clonotype was recovered from a human donor in good health (CMV status not recorded). Some clones in this sample may be carry-over from other donors' samples. Sequenced here: cultured PBMCs, sampled from culture after CMV antigen stimulation. For the CDR3, the DNA is TGTGCCATCAGACAGGGTTTTCGGGACGAGCAGTACTTC. Protein product: CAIRQGFRDEQYF.